The 9 T cell receptor beta chains presented below share a single source sample, sequenced in a study of vaccination and CD4 T cells after COVID-19. These receptors lack a known antigen. Treatment described: approximately 9-day PBMC culture with coronavirus spike peptide pools or control peptides (ViraFEST assay). At the Johns Hopkins FTIC core, DNA taken from cultured CD4+ T cells was sequenced by way of the Oncomine TCR Beta short-read assay. Using its own MiXCR run on the PCR reads, TCRdb lists one record per CDR3 protein. The sample yields around 8,600 distinct CDR3 sequences, more than 55% seen once. Sequenced: CD4+ T cells from blood, cultured in vitro. These receptor sequences come from a human donor who had recovered from COVID-19.

The rearrangement uses TRBV4-1 and TRBJ1-1, with D unclear. V was clipped by 1 base and J by 7 bases, with 22 bases between them. The CDR3 runs 17 residues. CDR1 is MGHRA, CDR2 YSYEKL, per germline. The CDR3 is CASSQVTRSQRDGEAFF. DNA for the CDR3: TGCGCCAGCAGCCAAGTCACGAGGTCCCAGCGTGACGGTGAAGCTTTCTTT.

V is TRBV6-5 and J is TRBJ1-1; tentative D call: TRBD1 (5 bases). The CDR3 runs to 13 residues. Trimming left V 2 bases short and J 6 bases short, with 10 bases between. Germline assignment: CDR1 MNHEY and CDR2 SVGAGI. CDR3 residues: CASSYPGRPEAFF. As DNA, the CDR3 is TGTGCCAGCAGTTACCCGGGACGGCCTGAAGCTTTCTTT.

This clonotype showed up just a few times. J is TRBJ2-5 and V is TRBV6-2 or TRBV6-3, with 11 nucleotides matching TRBD2. This CDR3 region has 13 residues. Germline CDR1 MNHEY, CDR2 SVGEGT. The junction had 10 bases not matched to a gene; V was cut back by 6 bases and J by 13 bases. Written as DNA, the CDR3 is TGTGCCAGCAGCCTAACTAGCGGGAGTCCTCTGTACTTC. Translated: CASSLTSGSPLYF.

The chain links TRBV24-1 to TRBJ1-2; tentatively, D is TRBD1 (5 bases). The CDR3 consists of 15 residues. Trimming shortened V by 8 bases and J by 7 bases, and 22 bases separated the two germline ends. CDR1 and CDR2 (germline): KGHDR, SFDVKD. CDR3 nucleotide sequence: TGTGCCACCACTGGTTGGGGACGGCCCAGGCGTGGCTACACCTTC. It translates to CATTGWGRPRRGYTF.

This clonotype was found a few times. The V call is TRBV24-1, the J call TRBJ2-5; 9 nucleotides line up with TRBD1. The CDR3 is 15 amino acids. Germline V CDR1 and CDR2: KGHDR, SFDVKD. Trimming took 9 bases from V and 3 from J; bases not matched to a gene: 10. CDR3 in DNA: TGTGCCACCGCTGACAGGGGGAGGACCAAAGAGACCCAGTACTTC. Protein sequence: CATADRGRTKETQYF.

The J gene is TRBJ1-1, the V gene TRBV7-6, with TRBD1 matching 7 bases. V was clipped by 5 bases and J by 6 bases; unmatched bases: 6. Germline CDR1 reads SGHVS; CDR2 reads FNYEAQ. The CDR3 spans 13 residues. The DNA of the CDR3 is TGTGCCAGCAGCCCTAGGGACAGAGCTGAAGCTTTCTTT. Translating gives CASSPRDRAEAFF.

In this sample, this clonotype is hyperexpanded. This chain links TRBV6-4 with TRBJ1-1; 7 positions agree with TRBD1. V shed 2 bases, J shed 1 base, and the junction held 13 bases outside the gene matches. CDR1 and CDR2 from the germline V gene are MRHNA and SNTAGT. This CDR3 region has 18 residues. The CDR3 loop is CASSDERGTDYPNTEAFF. CDR3 DNA sequence: TGTGCCAGCAGTGACGAGAGGGGGACAGATTATCCGAACACTGAAGCTTTCTTT.

The chain joins TRBV7-8 to TRBJ1-2; D remains ambiguous. The CDR3 runs to 13 residues. Per the germline V gene, CDR1 is SGHVS and CDR2 is FQNEAQ. The ends were cut back, 4 bases at V and 2 bases at J, with 8 bases in the middle. The CDR3 DNA reads as TGTGCCAGCAGCTCTTTGGGGAACTATGGCTACACCTTC. Translation: CASSSLGNYGYTF. Drawing the rest from reference TRBV7-8 and TRBJ1-2, the complete variable domain is GAGVSQSPRYKVAKRGQDVALRCDPISGHVSLFWYQQALGQGPEFLTYFQNEAQLDKSGLPSDRFFAERPEGSVSTLKIQRTQQEDSAVYLCASSSLGNYGYTFGSGTRLTVV.

By share of the sample, this clonotype is medium-sized. The chain links TRBV28 to TRBJ2-7; 7 bases agree with TRBD2. Germline V gene lookup returns CDR1 MDHEN and CDR2 SYDVKM. V was pared by 5 bases and J by 5 bases, with 15 bases of the junction left unmatched. CDR3 length equals 16 residues. In nucleotides, the CDR3 is TGTGCCAGCAGTCCCGGGGGGACCCCAAAGTGGGACGAGCAGTACTTC. Residues: CASSPGGTPKWDEQYF.